This TCR beta chain appears in the sequencing data of a study of T-cell reconstitution after alpha-beta-depleted transplantation in children. General study points: One year after transplant, T-cell counts and diversity came mostly from newly produced T cells. Recipient T cells and thymic progenitors that survived were the source of the high TCRbeta diversity seen at day 60 in some patients. Several hundred expanded graft clones reportedly supplied alpha-beta T cells about two months after transplant.

Many counts were recorded for this clonotype. Its antigen is not known. The TCRbeta library incorporated unique molecular identifiers. TCRdb re-called the PCR reads through MiXCR, storing one row per CDR3 protein. The sample consists of a few hundred thousand distinct CDR3 sequences, roughly 12% of them appearing once. The CDR3 sequence is 13 residues long. The germline V gene encodes CDR1 SGHRS and CDR2 YFSETQ. The germline V and J ends were trimmed by 3 bases and 2 bases, with 9 bases remaining between them. This TCR derives from a male patient aged 2-9 years who had a stem cell transplant for chronic granulomatous disease, so the T cells may come from the graft donor. The sequencing here drew on peripheral blood, taken 180 days after TCRalphabeta/CD19-depleted stem cell transplant. This rearrangement joins TRBV5-1 to TRBJ2-7; the D gene is possibly TRBD1 (6 bases). The chain's CDR3 is CASSWDKTYEQYF. CDR3 nucleotide sequence: TGCGCCAGCAGCTGGGACAAGACCTACGAGCAGTACTTC. The whole variable domain, filled in from reference TRBV5-1 and TRBJ2-7, reads KAGVTQTPRYLIKTRGQQVTLSCSPISGHRSVSWYQQTPGQGLQFLFEYFSETQRNKGNFPGRFSGRQFSNSRSEMNVSTLELGDSALYLCASSWDKTYEQYFGPGTRLTVT.